This record concerns one T cell receptor (beta chain) sequence. V was clipped by 4 bases and J by 3 bases; unmatched bases: 6. Germline V gives CDR1 LNHDA, CDR2 SQIVND (reference sequence). The CDR3 length is 15 residues. The data stem from a study of blood T cell repertoires in COVID-19. Study-level information: Sources were T cells, B-cell-depleted T cells, or PBMCs; the material itself was cDNA or gDNA.

Per the authors' pipeline: Reference gene primer amplification in the assay estimated nucleated cell counts. The repertoire was sequenced with immunoSEQ multiplex PCR; TCRdb's copy has only in-frame clones and lacks some. The V and J calls and clone size are taken from that table; D and trimming were inferred from the DNA. Of 60,000 to 95,000 clones in the sample, about 90% were seen once. The rearrangement joins TRBV19 to TRBJ1-3; TRBD1 matches at 7 bases. The sequencing input was peripheral blood. The sequence was collected from a human donor in a cohort sampled during active COVID-19. CDR3 region: CASSTQTGLGNTIYF. The CDR3 DNA reads TGTGCCAGTAGTACCCAGACAGGGCTTGGAAACACCATATATTTT.